This T cell receptor beta chain came from a study of blood T cell repertoires in COVID-19. As for the study in general: Collection of acute and convalescent COVID-19 samples took place in the United States, Italy and Spain. Nucleic acid was either cDNA or gDNA, and it came from T cells, B-cell-depleted T cells, or PBMCs.

Original data processing: The authors estimated nucleated cell counts from reference gene primer amplification. The protocol was immunoSEQ multiplex PCR, while the TCRdb copy is restricted to in-frame clones and leaves out a portion. That table supplies the V and J calls and clone size; D and trimming were determined from the DNA. The top ten clones hold over 0.2% of a sample with roughly 700,000 clones, 75% to 90% of them seen once. The V end was cut by 5 bases, the J end by 0 bases, with 8 bases between. This CDR3 comprises 14 residues. Germline V CDR1 and CDR2: LNHDA, SQIVND (reference sequence). The chain carries TRBV19 and TRBJ2-1, with D uncertain. Sequenced input: peripheral blood. This clonotype originated in a woman aged 18-35 years with acute or convalescent COVID-19. Here the CDR3 DNA reads TGTGCCAGTAGTCCGTCTAGCTCCTACAATGAGCAGTTCTTC. Translation gives CASSPSSSYNEQFF.